One sample yielded the 19 T cell receptor beta chains listed below, sequenced in a study of T-cell memory formation after mild COVID-19. TCRdb recomputed calls from the 5' RACE reads with MiXCR, one row per CDR3 protein. The data show some 300,000 distinct CDR3 sequences, just under 20% seen once. Material: PBMCs or a T cell subset sorted from them (not recorded which). The source of these receptors is a young man who had mild COVID-19 (a few samples of this study predate the infection). Cell type and time point are not known.

The chain combines TRBV3-1 with TRBJ2-2; weak D call: TRBD2 (6 bases). Germline CDR1 LGHDT, CDR2 YNNKEL (reference sequence). The V end was cut by 4 bases, the J end by 5 bases, with 17 bases between. The CDR3 contains 16 residues. CDR3 sequence: CASSPPRARGTGELFF. The CDR3 DNA sequence: TGTGCCAGCAGCCCCCCCCGAGCGCGGGGTACCGGGGAGCTGTTTTTT.

This clonotype was seen repeatedly, ten times or more. The J gene is TRBJ2-3, the V gene TRBV11-3, with D possibly being TRBD1 or TRBD2 (5 bases each). The CDR3 is made up of 13 amino acids. V was pared by 5 bases and J by 4 bases, with 10 bases between. CDR1 and CDR2 (germline): SGHNT, YENEEA. The CDR3, as DNA: TGTGCCAGCAGCCCGGTGGGGGCAGATACGCAGTATTTT. Protein product: CASSPVGADTQYF.

The chain couples TRBV7-2 to TRBJ2-4, with D possibly matching TRBD1 (5 bases). V lost 6 bases to trimming and J lost 3 bases, with 15 bases between them. The CDR3 is 15 amino acids. Germline CDR1 and CDR2: SGHTA and FQGNSA. The CDR3 DNA sequence: TGTGCCAGCAGTCAAGCCCAGGGTGTCAAAAACATTCAGTACTTC. It specifies CASSQAQGVKNIQYF.

This clonotype was detected only a few times. At one end, the junction sequence differs from germline, possibly due to a read error. The genes are TRBV3-1 and TRBJ2-3, with 7 nucleotides matching TRBD2. CDR1 and CDR2 from the germline V gene are LGHDT and YNNKEL (reference sequence). CDR3 size: 15 residues. The chain's CDR3 is CASSQDPSGTYTQYF. The DNA for the CDR3 is TGTGCCAGCAGCCAAGATCCTAGCGGCACATATACGCAGTATTTT.

This clonotype was detected a few times. This sequence joins TRBV5-1 and TRBJ2-1; D is perhaps TRBD1 (6 bases). This CDR3 is 16 amino acids long. Germline loops: CDR1 SGHRS, CDR2 YFSETQ. V was clipped by 4 bases and J by 1 base, with 15 bases between them. This CDR3 is CASSQHRAGSYNEQFF. The CDR3 DNA is TGCGCCAGCAGCCAACACAGGGCCGGGTCCTACAATGAGCAGTTCTTC.

This clonotype was counted a few times. The V call is TRBV7-9, the J call TRBJ2-1; D is uncertain. CDR1 SEHNR and CDR2 FQNEAQ come from the germline V gene (reference sequence). Trimming removed 11 bases from V and 6 bases from J, with 11 bases in between. CDR3 length: 11 amino acids. In DNA, the CDR3 is TGTGCCTGGGCGGACGGCAATGAGCAGTTCTTC. Its translation is CAWADGNEQFF.

The chain links TRBV10-3 to TRBJ1-6, with a tentative D call TRBD1 (6 bases). The CDR3 length is 16 residues. The germline CDR1 and CDR2 sequences are ENHRY and SYGVKD. Trimming shortened V by 0 bases and J by 8 bases, and 14 bases separated the two germline ends. CDR3 DNA: TGTGCCATCAGTGAGTCGAGACAGGCCATGGATTCACCCCTCCACTTT. Translation: CAISESRQAMDSPLHF.

CDR3 sequence (DNA): TGTGCCAGTAGTATGGGAGTGGGTAGGTTGACTGAAGCTTTCTTT. Translated, it gives CASSMGVGRLTEAFF. This chain uses TRBV19 with TRBJ1-1; D not resolved. The germline V and J ends were trimmed by 3 bases and 5 bases, with 16 bases remaining between them. Germline V CDR1 and CDR2: LNHDA, SQIVND (reference sequence). The length of the CDR3 is 15 residues.

A few counts support this clonotype. The chain recombines TRBV7-9 with TRBJ1-5; TRBD1 is a possible D gene (5 bases). V was cut by 1 base and J by 8 bases, with 15 bases left in between. Germline V gene lookup returns CDR1 SEHNR and CDR2 FQNEAQ (reference sequence). CDR3 size: 15 residues. In DNA, the CDR3 is TGTGCCAGCAGCTTAGGCTGGGGTGCGGGGGAGCCCCAGCATTTT. Its translation is CASSLGWGAGEPQHF.

This clonotype was picked up a small number of times. The chain carries TRBV7-6 and TRBJ1-5, with D uncertain. With 2 bases removed from V and 7 bases from J, the gap between germline ends came to 9 bases. CDR3 size: 13 residues. Looked up from germline, CDR1 is SGHVS and CDR2 is FNYEAQ. The CDR3 DNA is TGTGCCAGCAGCTTATTGGCCGGCCAGCCCCAGCATTTT. Translated, it gives CASSLLAGQPQHF. Variable domain in full (rest from reference TRBV7-6 and TRBJ1-5): GAGVSQSPRYKVTKRGQDVALRCDPISGHVSLYWYRQALGQGPEFLTYFNYEAQQDKSGLPNDRFSAERPEGSISTLTIQRTEQRDSAMYRCASSLLAGQPQHFGDGTRLSIL.

This clonotype turned up a few times. V gene TRBV6-6 combines with J gene TRBJ1-1, with a tentative D call TRBD1 (6 bases). The germline V gene has CDR1 MNHNY and CDR2 SVGAGI (reference sequence). Trimming pared 2 bases from V and 1 base from J, leaving 11 bases between. There are 15 residues in the CDR3. CDR3 residues: CASSYVETGNTEAFF. CDR3 sequence (DNA): TGTGCCAGCAGTTACGTAGAGACAGGGAACACTGAAGCTTTCTTT.

This clonotype was detected ten times or more. The chain is built from TRBV12-3 or TRBV12-4 and TRBJ2-5; D is uncertain. There are 14 residues in the CDR3. The V end was cut by 7 bases, the J end by 5 bases, with 17 bases between. The CDR3 protein is CASTLRLLDETQYF. Written as DNA, the CDR3 is TGTGCCAGCACCCTGAGGCTATTGGACGAGACCCAGTACTTC.

This clonotype was seen a few times. The chain recombines TRBV13 with TRBJ1-3, with a tentative D call TRBD1 (5 bases). V was pared by 5 bases and J by 1 base, with 12 bases between. The CDR3 is made up of 15 amino acids. CDR1 and CDR2 from the germline V gene are PRHDT and FYEKMQ (reference sequence). Here the CDR3 DNA reads TGTGCCAGCAGCATCCAGGGTAGTTCTGGAAACACCATATATTTT. Its protein product is CASSIQGSSGNTIYF.

The genes are TRBV11-3 and TRBJ2-1; D is unclear. Trimming removed 5 bases from V and 5 bases from J, with 7 bases in between. CDR1 and CDR2 from the germline V gene are SGHNT and YENEEA. The CDR3 has 12 amino acids. The CDR3 reads CASSHTHNEQFF. As DNA, the CDR3 is TGTGCCAGCAGCCACACCCACAATGAGCAGTTCTTC. The full variable domain, in which reference TRBV11-3 and TRBJ2-1 provide the parts outside the CDR3, is EAGVVQSPRYKIIEKKQPVAFWCNPISGHNTLYWYLQNLGQGPELLIRYENEEAVDDSQLPKDRFSAERLKGVDSTLKIQPAELGDSAVYLCASSHTHNEQFFGPGTRLTVL.

The rearrangement uses TRBV10-3 and TRBJ2-7; 9 bases map to TRBD1. Germline loops: CDR1 ENHRY, CDR2 SYGVKD. The CDR3 totals 13 residues. With V trimmed by 5 bases and J by 3 bases, 2 bases remained unmatched. CDR3 coding DNA: TGTGCCATCAGTTCGGGACAGGGCTACGAGCAGTACGTC. Amino acid sequence: CAISSGQGYEQYV.

V usage is TRBV5-1 and J usage is TRBJ2-5, with 9 bases matching TRBD1. The J segment lost 5 bases and the V segment lost 2 bases, leaving 7 bases of the junction unmatched. The CDR3 has 15 residues. Per the germline V gene, CDR1 is SGHRS and CDR2 is YFSETQ. DNA for the CDR3: TGCGCCAGCAGCTTTCGACAGGGGGGGAAGGAGACCCAGTACTTC. This sequence encodes CASSFRQGGKETQYF. Together with reference TRBV5-1 and TRBJ2-5, the CDR3 gives the full variable domain: KAGVTQTPRYLIKTRGQQVTLSCSPISGHRSVSWYQQTPGQGLQFLFEYFSETQRNKGNFPGRFSGRQFSNSRSEMNVSTLELGDSALYLCASSFRQGGKETQYFGPGTRLLVL.

Only a few counts were recorded for this clonotype. An end of the junction does not agree with germline; a read error may underlie this. The CDR3 reads CSARGMGTDGYTF. As DNA, the CDR3 is TGCAGTGCCAGAGGGATGGGGACAGATGGCTACACCTTC. The V and J genes are TRBV20-1 and TRBJ1-2; TRBD1 agrees at 7 bases. The germline CDR1 and CDR2 sequences are DFQATT and SNEGSKA (reference sequence). The CDR3 length is 13 residues.

This clonotype has more than one count but fewer than ten. The rearrangement uses TRBV7-6 and TRBJ1-1, with a tentative D call TRBD1 (5 bases). Per germline, CDR1 SGHVS and CDR2 FNYEAQ. CDR3 size: 13 residues. The V end was cut by 5 bases, the J end by 5 bases, with 12 bases between. CDR3 nucleotides: TGTGCCAGCAGCCGAGACGGGGGTACTGAAGCTTTCTTT. The encoded protein is CASSRDGGTEAFF.

This chain links TRBV5-1 with TRBJ1-6; 7 bases are a match to TRBD1. J gave up 7 bases and V 1 base, and 5 bases lay outside the gene matches. The germline V gene has CDR1 SGHRS and CDR2 YFSETQ. The length of the CDR3 is 15 residues. The CDR3 coding sequence is TGCGCCAGCAGCTTGTGGCCAGGGGGAAATTCACCCCTCCACTTT. Protein sequence: CASSLWPGGNSPLHF.